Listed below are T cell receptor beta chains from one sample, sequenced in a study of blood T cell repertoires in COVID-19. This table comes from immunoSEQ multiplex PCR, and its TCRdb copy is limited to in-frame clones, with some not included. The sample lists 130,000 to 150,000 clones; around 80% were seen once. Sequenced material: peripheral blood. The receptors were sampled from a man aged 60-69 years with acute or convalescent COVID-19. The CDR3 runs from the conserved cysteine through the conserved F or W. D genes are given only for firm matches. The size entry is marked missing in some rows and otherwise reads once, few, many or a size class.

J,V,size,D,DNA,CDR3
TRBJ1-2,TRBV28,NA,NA,TGTGCCAGCAGTTTAGGGGGGGATAACTATGGCTACACCTTC,CASSLGGDNYGYTF
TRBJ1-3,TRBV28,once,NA,TGTGCCAGCATACTAGGGTTCTCTGGAAACACCATATATTTT,CASILGFSGNTIYF
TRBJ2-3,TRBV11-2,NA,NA,TGTGCCAGCAGCTTAGAGGCCTTCTGGGATACGCAGTATTTT,CASSLEAFWDTQYF
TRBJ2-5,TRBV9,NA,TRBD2,TGTGCCAGCAGCTTAGGACTAGCGGGACAAGAGACCCAGTACTTC,CASSLGLAGQETQYF
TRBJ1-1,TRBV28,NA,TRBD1,TGTGCCAGCAGTTCGCTAGGGACAGGGAAAATGAACACTGAAGCTTTCTTT,CASSSLGTGKMNTEAFF
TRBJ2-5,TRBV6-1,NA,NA,TGTGCCAGCAGTGAAGGTCCAGGAAGACAAGAGACCCAGTACTTC,CASSEGPGRQETQYF
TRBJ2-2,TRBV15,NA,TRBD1,TGTGCCACCAGCAGAGATCGAACAGGGGGCCTCGGGGAGCTGTTTTTT,CATSRDRTGGLGELFF
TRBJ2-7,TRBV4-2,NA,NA,TGTGCCAGCAGCCAAGATAACGAGCAGTACTTC,CASSQDNEQYF
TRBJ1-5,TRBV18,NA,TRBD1,TGTGCCAGCTCACCAGGGACAGGGGGGCACAATCAGCCCCAGCATTTT,CASSPGTGGHNQPQHF
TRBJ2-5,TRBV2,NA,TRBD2,TGTGCCAGCAGAAGAGCGGGAGGGCCGCAAGAGACCCAGTACTTC,CASRRAGGPQETQYF
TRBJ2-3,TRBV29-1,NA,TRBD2,TGCAGCGTGGGGGGGACTAGCGGGATTGCAGATACGCAGTATTTT,CSVGGTSGIADTQYF
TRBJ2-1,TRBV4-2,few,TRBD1,TGTGCCAGCAGCCAAACAATTACCGGGACAGGGAACAATGAGCAGTTCTTC,CASSQTITGTGNNEQFF
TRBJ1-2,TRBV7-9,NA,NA,TGTGCCAGCAGCTCCGCCAGGGCTTCTAACTATGGCTACACCTTC,CASSSARASNYGYTF
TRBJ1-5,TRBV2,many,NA,TGTGCCAGCAGTGAGGGGGCCCATAGCAATCAGCCCCAGCATTTT,CASSEGAHSNQPQHF
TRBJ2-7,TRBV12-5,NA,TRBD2,TGTGCTAGTGCCCTTGGTAGCGGGAGGTACGAGCAGTACTTC,CASALGSGRYEQYF
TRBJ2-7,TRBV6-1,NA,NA,TGTGCCAGCAGTGAAGCCCAGTCCTACGAGCAGTACTTC,CASSEAQSYEQYF
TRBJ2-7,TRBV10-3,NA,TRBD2,TGTGCCATCAGTGACCTGACTAGCGGGACCTACGAGCAGTACTTC,CAISDLTSGTYEQYF
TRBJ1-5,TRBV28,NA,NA,TGTGCCAGCAGTTTAAACAGGGCCAGCAATCAGCCCCAGCATTTT,CASSLNRASNQPQHF
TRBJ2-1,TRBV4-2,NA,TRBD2,TGTGCCAGCAGCCCAGGGCTCGGCGGGAGTAGTGTCAATGAGCAGTTCTTC,CASSPGLGGSSVNEQFF
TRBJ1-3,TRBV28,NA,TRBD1,TGTGCCAGCACGCCAGGGGGCTCTGGAAACACCATATATTTT,CASTPGGSGNTIYF
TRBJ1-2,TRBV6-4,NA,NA,TGTGCCAGCAGTGAAGGGAGCGGTCGGGGCTACACCTTC,CASSEGSGRGYTF
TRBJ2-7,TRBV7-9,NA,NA,TGTGCCAGCAGCCTTAGCGGAAGCTCCTACGAGCAGTACTTC,CASSLSGSSYEQYF